These 30 T cell receptor beta chains were all obtained from the same sample, sequenced in a study of blood T cell repertoires in COVID-19. Some clones are missing from TCRdb's copy, which holds only in-frame ones; the method was immunoSEQ multiplex PCR. The sample has over 120,000 clones; about 86% are singletons. What was sequenced was peripheral blood. Source of these receptors: a woman in her 50s with active or convalescent COVID-19.

The chain is built from TRBV7-2 and TRBJ1-1; TRBD1 is a possible D gene (5 bases). Germline V CDR1 and CDR2: SGHTA, FQGNSA. The CDR3 spans 14 residues. V was shortened by 2 bases and J by 1 base, with 8 bases between the two germline ends. The CDR3 DNA reads TGTGCCAGCAGCTTATTCACAGGGAACACTGAAGCTTTCTTT. This encodes CASSLFTGNTEAFF.

In its sample, this clone was seen a few times. The V call is TRBV21-1, the J call TRBJ1-1. TRBV21-1 is a pseudogene. CDR3 length equals 15 residues. This chain's CDR3 is CASRGGPQMNTEAFF. The CDR3 coding sequence is TGTGCCAGCAGGGGGGGGCCCCAGATGAACACTGAAGCTTTCTTT.

The V gene is TRBV3-1 (or the pseudogene TRBV3-2), the J gene TRBJ2-7; TRBD2 might be the D (7 bases). The CDR3 length is 17 residues. V was cut by 4 bases and J by 6 bases, with 25 bases left in between. In germline, CDR1 is LGHDT, CDR2 YNNKEL (reference sequence). CDR3 nucleotides: TGTGCCAGCAGCCCTCCGAAAACAGGGAGGGGTCGGGCCGAGCAGTACTTC. Its protein is CASSPPKTGRGRAEQYF.

The chain has TRBV7-3 and TRBJ2-3, with 9 bases identical to TRBD2. Trimming cost V 6 bases and J 4 bases; bases outside gene matches: 8. Germline lookup yields CDR1 SGHTA and CDR2 FQGTGA. This CDR3 has 15 amino acids. The CDR3 region is CASSRSGGSADTQYF. DNA of the CDR3: TGTGCCAGCAGTAGGAGCGGGGGGTCGGCAGATACGCAGTATTTT. The full variable domain, with the rest looked up from reference TRBV7-3 and TRBJ2-3, is GAGVSQTPSNKVTEKGKYVELRCDPISGHTALYWYRQSLGQGPEFLIYFQGTGAADDSGLPNDRFFAVRPEGSVSTLKIQRTERGDSAVYLCASSRSGGSADTQYFGPGTRLTVL.

V gene TRBV27 combines with J gene TRBJ1-4; no reliable D call. Trimming removed 5 bases at V and 8 bases at J, with 18 bases between. The CDR3 length is 15 residues. Germline V gene data show CDR1 as MNHEY and CDR2 as SMNVEV (reference sequence). The chain's CDR3 is CASSTYDGGNEKLFF. The DNA of the CDR3 is TGTGCCAGCAGTACATACGACGGAGGTAACGAAAAACTGTTTTTT.

The rearrangement uses TRBV4-1 and TRBJ1-1; TRBD1 aligns across 9 bases. V dropped 4 bases and J dropped 2; count of bases not matched to a gene: 5. The germline V gene encodes CDR1 MGHRA and CDR2 YSYEKL. CDR3 size: 15 residues. The CDR3 region has the DNA TGCGCCAGCAGCCTTTCGGGACAGGGTAACACTGAAGCTTTCTTT. Translating gives CASSLSGQGNTEAFF.

The gene calls are TRBV7-3 and TRBJ2-1; TRBD1 matches at 8 bases. The CDR3 contains 14 residues. Trimming removed 4 bases from V and 3 bases from J; junction bases left unmatched: 2. Germline CDR1 is SGHTA and CDR2 is FQGTGA. The CDR3 DNA is TGTGCCAGCAGCTACGACAGGGGCTACAATGAGCAGTTCTTC. Amino acid sequence: CASSYDRGYNEQFF. The full variable domain, completed using reference TRBV7-3 and TRBJ2-1, is GAGVSQTPSNKVTEKGKYVELRCDPISGHTALYWYRQSLGQGPEFLIYFQGTGAADDSGLPNDRFFAVRPEGSVSTLKIQRTERGDSAVYLCASSYDRGYNEQFFGPGTRLTVL.

The rearrangement links TRBV19 to TRBJ1-2, with 7 bases lining up with TRBD1. The CDR3 is 14 amino acids. CDR1 and CDR2 (germline): LNHDA, SQIVND (reference sequence). The V segment lost 7 bases and the J segment 1 base; nucleotides outside the gene matches: 6. DNA for the CDR3: TGTGCCAGTACCACCCAGGGGGTTAACTATGGCTACACCTTC. It specifies CASTTQGVNYGYTF. Full variable domain (rest looked up from reference TRBV19 and TRBJ1-2): DGGITQSPKYLFRKEGQNVTLSCEQNLNHDAMYWYRQDPGQGLRLIYYSQIVNDFQKGDIAEGYSVSREKKESFPLTVTSAQKNPTAFYLCASTTQGVNYGYTFGSGTRLTVV.

The rearrangement joins TRBV5-4 to TRBJ2-7; the D is unclear. With 4 bases removed from V and 7 bases from J, the gap between germline ends came to 18 bases. Germline V gene lookup returns CDR1 SGHNT and CDR2 YYREEE (reference sequence). The CDR3 spans 14 residues. CDR3 sequence reads: CASSGTSNPREQYF. The CDR3 nucleotides read TGTGCCAGCAGCGGAACGAGCAACCCTAGGGAGCAGTACTTC.

J is TRBJ2-3 and V is TRBV4-3, with 7 bases lining up with TRBD2. This CDR3 has 16 residues. Germline V gene sequence: CDR1 LGHNA, CDR2 YSLEER. The V gene end was trimmed by 0 bases and the J gene end by 6 bases; junction bases not matched to a gene: 9. In DNA form, the CDR3 reads TGCGCCAGCAGCCAAGATAGGTGGCGGGAGTACGATACGCAGTATTTT. It translates to CASSQDRWREYDTQYF.

This rearrangement joins TRBV10-3 to TRBJ2-2, with 13 bases lining up with TRBD2. This CDR3 has 18 amino acids. V lost 3 bases to trimming and J lost 0 bases; unmatched junction nucleotides: 4. Germline-derived CDR1 and CDR2 are ENHRY and SYGVKD. The CDR3: CAISDPTSGGTNTGELFF. CDR3 bases: TGTGCCATCAGTGACCCGACTAGCGGGGGGACGAACACCGGGGAGCTGTTTTTT.

This chain links TRBV18 with TRBJ2-7, with D possibly TRBD1 on 5 matching bases. The CDR3 consists of 13 residues. V shed 2 bases and J shed 3 bases, with 8 bases lying between them. Germline V CDR1 and CDR2: KGHSH, LQKENI. CDR3 sequence: CASSPGHLYEQYF. The CDR3 region has the DNA TGTGCCAGCTCACCAGGACACCTCTACGAGCAGTACTTC.

The gene calls are TRBV27 and TRBJ2-2; D ambiguous. V lost 2 bases to trimming and J lost 4 bases, with 11 bases between them. This CDR3 contains 15 residues. CDR1 is MNHEY, CDR2 SMNVEV, per germline (reference sequence). The CDR3: CASSLNAVATGELFF. Written as DNA, the CDR3 is TGTGCCAGCAGTTTAAACGCGGTGGCCACCGGGGAGCTGTTTTTT.

This chain connects TRBV6-5 to TRBJ2-1; TRBD2 agrees at 9 bases. This CDR3 region has 15 residues. Germline CDR1 MNHEY, CDR2 SVGAGI. Trimming removed 2 bases from V and 5 bases from J; junction bases left unmatched: 4. In DNA, the CDR3 is TGTGCCAGCAGTTACGGCCCTAGCGGGGACAATGAGCAGTTCTTC. Its protein is CASSYGPSGDNEQFF.

The chain combines TRBV9 with TRBJ2-1; TRBD2 matches 8 bases. V dropped 3 bases and J dropped 3; count of bases not matched to a gene: 8. Germline loops: CDR1 SGDLS, CDR2 YYNGEE. The CDR3 is made up of 16 amino acids. The DNA for the CDR3 is TGTGCCAGCAGCGAATTGCTGGCGGGAGGCTACAATGAGCAGTTCTTC. This translates into CASSELLAGGYNEQFF.

The V and J genes are TRBV19 and TRBJ1-5, with 7 nucleotides matching TRBD1. The CDR3 is made up of 14 amino acids. V lost 6 bases and J lost 1; bases outside the gene matches: 3. Per the germline V gene, CDR1 is LNHDA and CDR2 is SQIVND (reference sequence). CDR3 coding DNA: TGTGCCAGTAGGGACAGGATAAGCAATCAGCCCCAGCATTTT. Amino acid sequence: CASRDRISNQPQHF.

This clone was detected only once. This chain links TRBV6-5 with TRBJ2-7; a possible D gene is TRBD1 (5 bases). Between the trimmed V and J ends, which lost 0 bases and 3 bases, there was a span of 9 bases. This CDR3 has 14 amino acids. The germline CDR1 and CDR2 sequences are MNHEY and SVGAGI. CDR3 sequence (DNA): TGTGCCAGCAGTTACTCGATGGGGCGCTACGAGCAGTACTTC. Residues: CASSYSMGRYEQYF.

The V gene is TRBV29-1, the J gene TRBJ2-1; 7 nucleotides line up with TRBD2. Germline CDR1 SQVTM, CDR2 ANQGSEA. Losses at the gene ends were 7 bases for V and 9 bases for J; bases not matched to a gene: 21. There are 16 residues in the CDR3. CDR3 residues: CSAGPRRLAARGEQFF. The CDR3 DNA is TGCAGCGCCGGACCACGGCGGCTAGCGGCCCGAGGTGAGCAGTTCTTC.

The rearrangement links TRBV19 to TRBJ1-3, with D possibly TRBD1 on 6 matching bases. Deletions cut 8 bases from V and 0 bases from J, with 11 bases between. CDR1 and CDR2 from the germline V gene are LNHDA and SQIVND (reference sequence). CDR3 size: 14 residues. CDR3 sequence reads: CASRVGGSGNTIYF. In DNA, the CDR3 is TGTGCCAGTCGAGTAGGGGGCTCTGGAAACACCATATATTTT.

This chain links TRBV3-1 (or the pseudogene TRBV3-2) with TRBJ2-1, with 8 bases aligning to TRBD2. The CDR3 sequence is 16 residues long. V shed 2 bases and J 13 bases; nucleotides not matched to a gene: 16. CDR1 is LGHDT, CDR2 YNNKEL, per germline (reference sequence). The CDR3 here is CASSQHTAGESGKQFF. CDR3 nucleotides: TGTGCCAGCAGCCAACATACAGCGGGAGAGTCGGGAAAACAGTTCTTC.

The J gene is TRBJ1-1, the V gene TRBV6-5; tentatively, D is TRBD1 (5 bases). This CDR3 region has 13 residues. Trimming took off 8 bases at V and 5 bases at J, with 15 bases between the two ends. Per germline, CDR1 MNHEY and CDR2 SVGAGI. Here the CDR3 reads CASSTGTWTEAFF. The CDR3 bases are TGTGCCAGCTCTACAGGTACGTGGACTGAAGCTTTCTTT.

The chain uses TRBV6-5 and TRBJ1-4, with a possible D match to TRBD1 (6 bases). Trimming removed 6 bases from V and 7 bases from J, with 12 bases in between. This CDR3 is 13 amino acids long. CDR1 is MNHEY and CDR2 is SVGAGI in the germline V gene. CDR3 coding DNA: TGTGCCAGCAGCCGACAGGTTTTTGAAAAACTGTTTTTT. This codes for CASSRQVFEKLFF.

The rearrangement joins TRBV7-9 to TRBJ2-7; TRBD1 matches at 10 bases. Per the germline V gene, CDR1 is SEHNR and CDR2 is FQNEAQ (reference sequence). V gave up 4 bases and J gave up 3 bases; unmatched junction bases: 12. The CDR3 runs 17 residues. CDR3 DNA: TGTGCCAGCAGCTCCAGGACAGGGGGGCCCTCTCTCTACGAGCAGTACTTC. As protein: CASSSRTGGPSLYEQYF.

V is TRBV7-2 and J is TRBJ2-3, with TRBD2 matching over 12 bases. There are 15 residues in the CDR3. Germline-derived CDR1 and CDR2 are SGHTA and FQGNSA. The V gene end was trimmed by 3 bases and the J gene end by 6 bases; junction bases not matched to a gene: 4. CDR3 in DNA: TGTGCCAGCAGCTTCAGACTAGCGGGAGCGGATACGCAGTATTTT. Protein product: CASSFRLAGADTQYF.

The chain's CDR3 is CASSPGLAGYIEQFF. The CDR3 DNA reads TGTGCCAGCAGCCCGGGACTAGCGGGCTATATTGAGCAGTTCTTC. The genes are TRBV7-2 and TRBJ2-1; 12 bases map to TRBD2. Losses at the gene ends were 5 bases for V and 9 bases for J; bases not matched to a gene: 8. The CDR3 totals 15 residues. CDR1 SGHTA and CDR2 FQGNSA come from the germline V gene.

The chain carries TRBV4-3 and TRBJ1-1; D not certain. Looked up from germline, CDR1 is LGHNA and CDR2 is YSLEER. Trimming left V 0 bases short and J 0 bases short, with 8 bases between. This CDR3 is 15 amino acids long. The CDR3 nucleotides are TGCGCCAGCAGCCAAGAGATGAGTCTGAACACTGAAGCTTTCTTT. The encoded protein is CASSQEMSLNTEAFF.

In regard to this clone: Other DNA sequences in this specimen translate into the identical CDR3. V usage is TRBV7-3 and J usage is TRBJ2-1, with no clear D. This CDR3 has 13 amino acids. Germline lookup yields CDR1 SGHTA and CDR2 FQGTGA. V was pared by 5 bases and J by 4 bases, with 9 bases between. CDR3 in amino acids: CASSHGSYNEQFF. The CDR3 DNA reads as TGTGCCAGCAGCCACGGTTCTTACAATGAGCAGTTCTTC.

This chain uses TRBV5-1 with TRBJ2-7, with 7 bases that match TRBD1. Germline loops: CDR1 SGHRS, CDR2 YFSETQ. This CDR3 has 14 residues. J was trimmed by 2 bases and V by 0 bases; bases with no gene match: 2. The CDR3 sequence: CASSLGGTAYEQYF. The CDR3 coding sequence is TGCGCCAGCAGCTTGGGGGGGACAGCCTACGAGCAGTACTTC.

In this sample, this clone turned up a few times. The V and J genes are TRBV5-4 and TRBJ1-6, with TRBD1 matching over 11 bases. Germline V gives CDR1 SGHNT, CDR2 YYREEE (reference sequence). This CDR3 is built from 17 residues. J gave up 6 bases and V 4 bases, and 9 bases lay outside the gene matches. CDR3 DNA: TGTGCCAGCAGCGTCCCGACCGGGACAGGGGGTAATTCACCCCTCCACTTT. Encoded protein: CASSVPTGTGGNSPLHF.

This clone was detected once. This rearrangement joins TRBV18 to TRBJ2-5, with a possible D match to TRBD1 (6 bases). The germline CDR1 and CDR2 sequences are KGHSH and LQKENI. Trimming stripped 2 bases from V and 4 bases from J, with 20 bases between. This CDR3 has 17 residues. Here the CDR3 DNA reads TGTGCCAGCTCACCAAATACAGGGCGGCGGGTAGGAGAGACCCAGTACTTC. This gives the protein CASSPNTGRRVGETQYF.